The sequence of this T cell receptor beta chain was determined in a study of T cells in Graves' hyperthyroidism and ophthalmopathy. An absence of ophthalmopathy progression within 18 months meant stable Graves' hyperthyroidism. Pregnant or lactating patients were excluded, as were those with uncontrolled infection or other autoimmune disease. Diagnoses were made from clinical symptoms, serum measures (thyroxine and TRAb), thyroid ultrasound and orbital computed tomography. Template material for amplifying TCR beta CDR3 regions consisted of RNA transcripts. In the first-round RT-PCR of the TCR CDR3, the HTBI primer set was used. A single record per CDR3 protein comes from TCRdb applying MiXCR to the multiplex PCR reads. The sample has over 450,000 distinct CDR3 sequences, approximately 15% seen once. This clonotype was seen ten or more times. Its antigen is as yet unknown. Study-level findings and limits: Most thyroid clonotypes that were expanded above 0.001 also turned up in blood.

V lost 1 base and J lost 3, with 9 bases in between. This CDR3 is built from 14 residues. Sequenced sample: blood. This clonotype originated in a woman aged 18-29 years with Graves' hyperthyroidism. The V gene is TRBV12-3 or TRBV12-4, the J gene TRBJ1-1; D may be TRBD1 (5 bases). The CDR3 protein is CASSLVGADTEAFF. Written as DNA, the CDR3 is TGTGCCAGCAGTTTAGTAGGGGCGGACACTGAAGCTTTCTTT.